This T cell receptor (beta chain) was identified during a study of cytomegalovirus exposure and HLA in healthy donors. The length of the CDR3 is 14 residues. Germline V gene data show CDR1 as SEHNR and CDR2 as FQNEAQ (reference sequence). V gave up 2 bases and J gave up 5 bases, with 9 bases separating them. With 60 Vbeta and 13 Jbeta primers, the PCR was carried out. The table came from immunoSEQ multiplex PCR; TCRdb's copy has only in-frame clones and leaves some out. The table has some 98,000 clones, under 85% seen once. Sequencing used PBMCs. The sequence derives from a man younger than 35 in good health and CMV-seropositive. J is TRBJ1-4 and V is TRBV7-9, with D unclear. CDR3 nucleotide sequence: TGTGCCAGCAGCTTATTAACAGAGAATGAAAAACTGTTTTTT. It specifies CASSLLTENEKLFF.